This T cell receptor beta chain was sequenced for a study of shared clonotypes between healthy human individuals. The study, taken as a whole, reports: Sequencing depth was predicted to influence how clonotypes are shared among donors. The represented genetic and exposure-history diversity was limited by the small number of donors.

Trimming cost V 3 bases and J 0 bases; bases outside gene matches: 3. The CDR3 contains 17 residues. Germline V gives CDR1 MNHEY, CDR2 SMNVEV (reference sequence). This clone was detected only once. As yet, its antigen is unknown. How the authors handled the data: ImmunoSEQ output held junction-only sequences without quality scores, so filtering differed. The assay was immunoSEQ multiplex PCR, and TCRdb's table has in-frame clones only and misses some. V and J calls plus clone size are reproduced from that table; the DNA served to infer D and trimming. This table has fewer than 1 million clones, 95% to 97% appearing once. Naive CD8 cells, CD45RO-negative and positively selected for CCR7, excluded terminally differentiated effector memory CD45RA+ cells. Healthy HIV-negative adults with no recent acute infections or vaccinations were recruited as donors.

Sequenced sample: naive CD8+ T cells sorted from blood. The genes are TRBV27 and TRBJ2-1; the match to TRBD2 covers 12 bases. The origin of this receptor is a young man in good health. For the CDR3, the DNA is TGTGCCAGCAGTTTGCAGACTAGCGGGAGCTCCTACAATGAGCAGTTCTTC. Translating gives CASSLQTSGSSYNEQFF.